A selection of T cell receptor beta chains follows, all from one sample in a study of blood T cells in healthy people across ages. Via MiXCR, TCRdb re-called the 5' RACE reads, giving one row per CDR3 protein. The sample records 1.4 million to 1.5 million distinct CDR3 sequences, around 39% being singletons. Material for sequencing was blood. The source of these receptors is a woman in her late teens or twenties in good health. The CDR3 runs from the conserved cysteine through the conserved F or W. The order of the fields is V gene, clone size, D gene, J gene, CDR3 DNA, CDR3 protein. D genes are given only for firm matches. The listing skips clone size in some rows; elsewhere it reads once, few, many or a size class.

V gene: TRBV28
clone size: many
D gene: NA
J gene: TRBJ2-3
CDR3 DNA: TGTGCCAGCAGTTTAGGCGGGATACTCTCAGATACGCAGTATTTT
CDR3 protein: CASSLGGILSDTQYF

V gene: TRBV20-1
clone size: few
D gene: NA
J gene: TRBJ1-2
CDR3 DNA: TGCAGTGCCTGGGTCCCAGACAACTATGGCTACACCTTC
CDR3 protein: CSAWVPDNYGYTF

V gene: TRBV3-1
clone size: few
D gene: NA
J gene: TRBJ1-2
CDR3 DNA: TGTGCCAGCAGGTTCGACGGGGGGTTAGATGGCTACACCTTC
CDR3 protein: CASRFDGGLDGYTF

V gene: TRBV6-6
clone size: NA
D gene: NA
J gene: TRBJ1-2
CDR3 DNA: TGTGCCAGCAGTTACGACGTCAACTATGGCTACACCTTC
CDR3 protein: CASSYDVNYGYTF

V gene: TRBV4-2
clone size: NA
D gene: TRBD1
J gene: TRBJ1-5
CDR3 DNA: TGTGCCAGCGGCCCTGACAGGGGTCTGGGGATCAATCAGCCCCAGCATTTT
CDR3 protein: CASGPDRGLGINQPQHF

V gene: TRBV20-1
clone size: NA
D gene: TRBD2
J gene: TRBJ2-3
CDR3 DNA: TGCAGTGCTAGTGCGGGAGCAGATACGCAGTATTTT
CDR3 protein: CSASAGADTQYF

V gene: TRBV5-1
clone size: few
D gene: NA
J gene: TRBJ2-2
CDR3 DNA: TGCGCCAGCAGCGACGACAGTGTCTACACCGGGGAGCTGTTTTTT
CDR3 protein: CASSDDSVYTGELFF

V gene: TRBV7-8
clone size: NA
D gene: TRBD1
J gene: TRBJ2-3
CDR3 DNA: TGTGCCAGCAGCTCCCGACAGGGATACACAGATACGCAGTATTTT
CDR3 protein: CASSSRQGYTDTQYF

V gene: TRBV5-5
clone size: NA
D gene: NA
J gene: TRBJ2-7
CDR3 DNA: TGTGCCAGCAGCCCCCCGGGGGGCTCCGAGCAGTACTTC
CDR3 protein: CASSPPGGSEQYF

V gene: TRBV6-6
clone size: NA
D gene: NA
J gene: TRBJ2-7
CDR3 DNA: TGTGCCAGCAGTCCCGACGGCCTTTTATGCGAGCAGTACTTC
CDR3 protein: CASSPDGLLCEQYF

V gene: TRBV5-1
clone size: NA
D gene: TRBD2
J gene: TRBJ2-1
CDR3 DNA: TGCGCCAGCAGCTGGGGGACTAGCGGATACAAGACGGAGGAGCAGTTCTTC
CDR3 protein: CASSWGTSGYKTEEQFF

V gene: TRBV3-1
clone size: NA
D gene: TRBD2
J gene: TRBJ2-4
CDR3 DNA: TGTGCCAGCAGCCGGACCCTAGCGGGGGAAAAACTAGCCAAAAACATTCAGTACTTC
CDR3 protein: CASSRTLAGEKLAKNIQYF

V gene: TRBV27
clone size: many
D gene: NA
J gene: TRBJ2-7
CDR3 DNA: TGTGCCAGCAGTACGAACGCCTACGAGCAGTACTTC
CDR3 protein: CASSTNAYEQYF

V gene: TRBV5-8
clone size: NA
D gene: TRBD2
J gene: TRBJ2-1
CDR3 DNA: TGTGCCAGCAGCTTGGAACTAGCGGGAGGACCCTCCTACAATGAGCAGTTCTTC
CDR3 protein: CASSLELAGGPSYNEQFF

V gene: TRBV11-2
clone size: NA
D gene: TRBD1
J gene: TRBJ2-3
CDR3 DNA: TGTGCCAGCACCCGGGACAGAGGCACAGATACGCAGTATTTT
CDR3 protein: CASTRDRGTDTQYF

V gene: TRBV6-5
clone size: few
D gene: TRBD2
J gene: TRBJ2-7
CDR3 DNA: TGTGCCAGCAGTTACTCCCACAGGGTAGTGAAAATAGCGGGAGGGCCCACCTACGAGCAGTACTTC
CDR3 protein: CASSYSHRVVKIAGGPTYEQYF

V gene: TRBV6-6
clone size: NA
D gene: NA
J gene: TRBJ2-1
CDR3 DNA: TGTGCCAGCAGTGATCTTGTGGGCGGAGAGGAGCAGTTCTTC
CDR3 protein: CASSDLVGGEEQFF

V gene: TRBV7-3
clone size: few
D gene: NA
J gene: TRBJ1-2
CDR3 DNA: TGTGCCAGCAGCTTCGCGGGCAGCAAGGGGGGAAACTATGGCTACACCTTC
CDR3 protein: CASSFAGSKGGNYGYTF

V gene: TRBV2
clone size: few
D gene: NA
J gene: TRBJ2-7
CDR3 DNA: TGTGCCAGCAGTGAACAGGTGATCTCTTCCTACGAGCAGTACTTC
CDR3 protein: CASSEQVISSYEQYF

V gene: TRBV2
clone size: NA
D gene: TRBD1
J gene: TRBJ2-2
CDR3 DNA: TGTGCCAGCAGTCGACAGGGGGCAAACACCGGGGAGCTGTTTTTT
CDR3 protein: CASSRQGANTGELFF

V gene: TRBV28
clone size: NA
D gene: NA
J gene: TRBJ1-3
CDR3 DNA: TGTGCCAGCAGTTTTTTTGGGGGAAACACCATATATTTT
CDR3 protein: CASSFFGGNTIYF

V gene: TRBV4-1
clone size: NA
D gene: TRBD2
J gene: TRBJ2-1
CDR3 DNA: TGCGCCAGCAGCCAAGCGGGGACTAGCGGGGTGTCCAAATACAATGAGCAGTTCTTC
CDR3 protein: CASSQAGTSGVSKYNEQFF

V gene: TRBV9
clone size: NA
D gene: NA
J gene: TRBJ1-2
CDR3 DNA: TGTGCCAGCAGCGTAGAGGGACGGCCAGACTATGGCTACACCTTC
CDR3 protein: CASSVEGRPDYGYTF

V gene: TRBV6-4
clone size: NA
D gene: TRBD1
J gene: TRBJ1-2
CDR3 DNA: TGTGCCAGCAGTGCAGTGGCGGGACAGGGCTATGGCTACACCTTC
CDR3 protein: CASSAVAGQGYGYTF

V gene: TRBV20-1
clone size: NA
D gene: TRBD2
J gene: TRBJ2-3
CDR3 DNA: TGCAGTGCTAGGGACGGGAGGGGCTTTGGAACAGATACGCAGTATTTT
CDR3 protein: CSARDGRGFGTDTQYF

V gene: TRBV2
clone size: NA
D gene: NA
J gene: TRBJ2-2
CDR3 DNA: TGTGCCAGCAGTGAAGTAGAGGGGTCGAACACCGGGGAGCTGTTTTTT
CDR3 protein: CASSEVEGSNTGELFF

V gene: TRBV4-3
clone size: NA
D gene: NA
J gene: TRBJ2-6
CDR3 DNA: TGCGCCAGCAGCCAAGATCTGGGGGTTGGGGCCAACGTCCTGACTTTC
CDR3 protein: CASSQDLGVGANVLTF

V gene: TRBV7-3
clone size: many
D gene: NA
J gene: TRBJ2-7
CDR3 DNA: TGTGCCAGCAGCTTAGTAGCGGAAAGCTCCTACGAGCAGTACTTC
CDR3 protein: CASSLVAESSYEQYF

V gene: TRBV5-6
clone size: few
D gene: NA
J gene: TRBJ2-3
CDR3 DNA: TGTGCCAGCAGCCCAGAACTTCCGGGTCAGGAAGCAGATACGCAGTATTTT
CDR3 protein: CASSPELPGQEADTQYF

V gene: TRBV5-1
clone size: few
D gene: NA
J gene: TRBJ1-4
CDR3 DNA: TGCGCCAGCAGCTTGGGCCTGGGAAGGGGATTCGAAAAACTGTTTTTT
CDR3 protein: CASSLGLGRGFEKLFF

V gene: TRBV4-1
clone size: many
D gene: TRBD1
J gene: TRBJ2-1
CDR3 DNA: TGCGCCAGCAGCCAAGGTACAGGGGGCGCCTCCTACAATGAGCAGTTCTTC
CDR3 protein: CASSQGTGGASYNEQFF

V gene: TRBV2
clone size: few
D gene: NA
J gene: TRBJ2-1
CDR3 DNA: TGTGCCAGCAGTGCCAGCGGCCCCTCCTACAATGAGCAGTTCTTC
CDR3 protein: CASSASGPSYNEQFF

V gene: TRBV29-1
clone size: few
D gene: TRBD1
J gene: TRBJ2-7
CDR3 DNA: TGCAGCGTAGCGACAGGGGTTGGATACGAGCAGTACTTC
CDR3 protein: CSVATGVGYEQYF

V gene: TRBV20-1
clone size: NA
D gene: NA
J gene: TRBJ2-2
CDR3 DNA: TGCAGTGCTAGAGTGGGGGGTCGGAACACCGGGGAGCTGTTTTTT
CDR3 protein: CSARVGGRNTGELFF

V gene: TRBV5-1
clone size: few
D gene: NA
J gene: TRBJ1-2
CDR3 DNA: TGCGCCAGCAGCGAGGGAATTTATGGCTACACCTTC
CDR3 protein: CASSEGIYGYTF

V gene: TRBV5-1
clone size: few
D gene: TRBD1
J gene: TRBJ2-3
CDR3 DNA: TGCGCCAGCAGCGGTCCAGAGACAGGGCTTTCGACAGATACGCAGTATTTT
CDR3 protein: CASSGPETGLSTDTQYF

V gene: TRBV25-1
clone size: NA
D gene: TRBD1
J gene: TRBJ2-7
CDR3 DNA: TGTGCCAGCAGTGCCCCCCTGGAGGACAGGTCCTACGAGCAGTACTTC
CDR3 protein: CASSAPLEDRSYEQYF

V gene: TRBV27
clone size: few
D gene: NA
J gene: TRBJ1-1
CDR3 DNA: TGTGCCAGCAGTTTATTGGCAGGGGTCTACACTGAAGCTTTCTTT
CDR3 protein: CASSLLAGVYTEAFF

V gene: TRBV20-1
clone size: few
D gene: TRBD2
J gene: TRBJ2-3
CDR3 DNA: TGCAGTGCTAGAGATGAAGCTAGCGGGAGGGTAGATACGCAGTATTTT
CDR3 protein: CSARDEASGRVDTQYF

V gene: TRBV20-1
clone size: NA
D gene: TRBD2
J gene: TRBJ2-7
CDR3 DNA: TGCAGTGCTAGGCTGACTAGCGGGAGAGACGAGCAGTACTTC
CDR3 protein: CSARLTSGRDEQYF

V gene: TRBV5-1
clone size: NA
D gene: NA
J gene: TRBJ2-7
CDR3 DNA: TGCGCCAGTAAGCCATCACGCTTAACCTACGAGCAGTACTTC
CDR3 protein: CASKPSRLTYEQYF

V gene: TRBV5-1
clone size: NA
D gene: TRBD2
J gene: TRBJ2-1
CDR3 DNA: TGCGCCAGCAGTTGGGTAGCGGGAGATCACAATGAGCAGTTCTTC
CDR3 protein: CASSWVAGDHNEQFF

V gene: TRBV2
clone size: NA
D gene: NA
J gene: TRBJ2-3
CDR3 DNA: TGTGCCAGCAGGAAGGGGGAGGGCCGTACAGATACGCAGTATTTT
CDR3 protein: CASRKGEGRTDTQYF

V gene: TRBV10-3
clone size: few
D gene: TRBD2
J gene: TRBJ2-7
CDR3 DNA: TGTGCCATCAGTGAGCCCCTAGCGGGGGCCTACGAGCAGTACTTC
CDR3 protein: CAISEPLAGAYEQYF

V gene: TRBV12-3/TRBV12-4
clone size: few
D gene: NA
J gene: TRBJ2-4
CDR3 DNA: TGTGCCAGCTCCCCCAGTCTCAACATTCAGTACTTC
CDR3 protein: CASSPSLNIQYF

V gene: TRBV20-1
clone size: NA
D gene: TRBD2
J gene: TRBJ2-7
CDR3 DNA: TGCAGTGTTATAACGGGACTAGCGGATTTTCCTGAGCAGTACTTC
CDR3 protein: CSVITGLADFPEQYF

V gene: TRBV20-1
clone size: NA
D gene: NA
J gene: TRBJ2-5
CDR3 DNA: TGCAGTGCGCGCCTTCTGAGACAAGAGACCCAGTACTTC
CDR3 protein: CSARLLRQETQYF

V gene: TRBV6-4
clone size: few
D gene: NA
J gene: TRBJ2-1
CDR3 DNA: TGTGCCAGCAGTGACCTAAAGGGGGACATACAAGTTCGCAATGAGCAGTTCTTC
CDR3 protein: CASSDLKGDIQVRNEQFF

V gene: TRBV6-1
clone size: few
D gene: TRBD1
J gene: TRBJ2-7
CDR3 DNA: TGTGCCAGCACCAAACAGGGGGTGAAGTACTTC
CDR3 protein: CASTKQGVKYF

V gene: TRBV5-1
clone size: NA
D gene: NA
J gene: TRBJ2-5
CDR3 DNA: TGCGCCAGCAGCCGTGGAGAAGGGGAAGAGACCCAGTACTTC
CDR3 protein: CASSRGEGEETQYF